This T cell receptor (beta chain) was identified during a study of metastatic and nonmetastatic thyroid tumors. In the study overall: Repertoires were compared across blood and tumor or nodule tissue from malignant and benign thyroid patients.

Methods used by the authors: Clinicopathological groups of papillary thyroid cancer showed CDR3 differences that were used to build a distant-metastasis classifier. TCRdb reanalyzed the PCR reads with MiXCR. What appears here as the V and J calls and clone size reflects TCRdb's work, not the paper's. The sample shows about 34,000 clones, approximately 34% of them seen only once. This clone was counted only a few times. The antigen remains unidentified. Thyroid surgery was preceded by no treatment in any patient. Study results and caveats: When malignant thyroid tumors were compared with benign nodules, TCR beta diversity was reportedly significantly higher in the malignant tumors. This held in both blood and tumor samples.

Germline CDR1 is MNHEY and CDR2 is SMNVEV (reference sequence). There are 17 residues in the CDR3. Trimming shortened V by 8 bases and J by 2 bases, and 19 bases separated the two germline ends. Material: tumor tissue. This TCR derives from a female donor with papillary thyroid cancer or a benign thyroid nodule (not recorded which). Some clones in this sample may be carry-over from other donors' samples. This chain links TRBV27 with TRBJ1-6; D may be TRBD1 (5 bases). CDR3 amino acids: CASYQRLTGPYNSPLHF. Written as DNA, the CDR3 is TGTGCCAGCTATCAGAGACTTACAGGACCCTATAATTCACCCCTCCACTTT.